This T cell receptor (beta chain) was identified in a study of cytomegalovirus exposure and HLA in healthy donors. Study-wide results and limits: While the bulk of TCR sequences proved rare, some public TCRs turned up in many donors.

The CDR3 extends over 13 amino acids. Germline V gives CDR1 SEHNR, CDR2 FQNEAQ (reference sequence). Trimming removed 5 bases from V and 4 bases from J, with 9 bases in between. Both 60 Vbeta primers and 13 Jbeta primers went into the PCR. Clones were read by immunoSEQ multiplex PCR, and TCRdb kept only the in-frame ones, dropping some. The sample yields about 62,000 clones, around 87% seen once. With respect to this clone: Its antigen is currently unknown.

This clonotype was obtained from a man aged 18 to 30 in good health and CMV-seronegative. Sequencing was performed on PBMCs. The V gene is TRBV7-9, the J gene TRBJ1-5; D perhaps matches TRBD1 (6 bases). The CDR3 DNA sequence: TGTGCCAGCAGCCAGGACAGTAATCAGCCCCAGCATTTT. Translated, it gives CASSQDSNQPQHF.